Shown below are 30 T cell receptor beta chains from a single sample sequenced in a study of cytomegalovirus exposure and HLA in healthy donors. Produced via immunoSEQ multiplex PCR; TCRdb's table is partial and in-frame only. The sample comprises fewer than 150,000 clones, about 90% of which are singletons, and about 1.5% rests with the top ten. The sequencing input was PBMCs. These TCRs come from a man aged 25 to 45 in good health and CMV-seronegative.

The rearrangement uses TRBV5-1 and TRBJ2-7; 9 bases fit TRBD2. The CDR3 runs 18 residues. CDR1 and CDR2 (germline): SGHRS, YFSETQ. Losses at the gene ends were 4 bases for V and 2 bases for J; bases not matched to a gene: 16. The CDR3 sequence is CASSPLAGGLADTYEQYF. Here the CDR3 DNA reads TGCGCCAGCAGCCCCTTGGCAGGGGGACTAGCCGATACCTACGAGCAGTACTTC. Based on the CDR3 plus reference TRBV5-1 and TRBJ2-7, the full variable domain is KAGVTQTPRYLIKTRGQQVTLSCSPISGHRSVSWYQQTPGQGLQFLFEYFSETQRNKGNFPGRFSGRQFSNSRSEMNVSTLELGDSALYLCASSPLAGGLADTYEQYFGPGTRLTVT.

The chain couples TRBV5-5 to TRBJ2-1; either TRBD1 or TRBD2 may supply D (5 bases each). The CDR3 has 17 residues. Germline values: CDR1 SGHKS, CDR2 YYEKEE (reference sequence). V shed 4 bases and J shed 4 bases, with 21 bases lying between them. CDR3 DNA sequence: TGTGCCAGCAGCGTGGGACCCCTGGCTAGCCCGTACAATGAGCAGTTCTTC. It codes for CASSVGPLASPYNEQFF. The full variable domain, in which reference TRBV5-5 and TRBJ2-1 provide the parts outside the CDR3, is DAGVTQSPTHLIKTRGQQVTLRCSPISGHKSVSWYQQVLGQGPQFIFQYYEKEERGRGNFPDRFSARQFPNYSSELNVNALLLGDSALYLCASSVGPLASPYNEQFFGPGTRLTVL.

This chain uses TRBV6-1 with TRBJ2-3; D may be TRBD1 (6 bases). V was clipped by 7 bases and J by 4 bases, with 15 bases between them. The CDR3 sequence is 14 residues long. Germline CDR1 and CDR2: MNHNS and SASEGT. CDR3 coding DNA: TGTGCCAGCATAAGGGGCCCAGGGGCAGATACGCAGTATTTT. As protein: CASIRGPGADTQYF.

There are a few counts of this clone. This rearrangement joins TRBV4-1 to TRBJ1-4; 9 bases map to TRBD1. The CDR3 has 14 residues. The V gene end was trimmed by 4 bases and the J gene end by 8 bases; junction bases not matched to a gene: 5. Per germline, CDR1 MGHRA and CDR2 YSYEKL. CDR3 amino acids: CASSRTGVWEKLFF. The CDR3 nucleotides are TGCGCCAGCAGCCGGACAGGGGTATGGGAAAAACTGTTTTTT.

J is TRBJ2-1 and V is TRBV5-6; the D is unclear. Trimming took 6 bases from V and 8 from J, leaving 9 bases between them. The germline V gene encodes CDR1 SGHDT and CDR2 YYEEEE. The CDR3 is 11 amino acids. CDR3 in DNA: TGTGCCAGCAACTACCGGGATGAGCAGTTCTTC. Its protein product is CASNYRDEQFF.

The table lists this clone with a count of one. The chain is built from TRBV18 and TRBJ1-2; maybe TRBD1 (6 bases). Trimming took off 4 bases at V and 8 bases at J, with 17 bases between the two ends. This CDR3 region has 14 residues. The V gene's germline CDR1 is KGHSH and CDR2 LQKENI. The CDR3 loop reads CASSQQRAGEGYTF. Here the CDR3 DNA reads TGTGCCAGCTCACAACAACGTGCAGGGGAAGGCTACACCTTC. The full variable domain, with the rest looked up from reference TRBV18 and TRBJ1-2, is NAGVMQNPRHLVRRRGQEARLRCSPMKGHSHVYWYRQLPEEGLKFMVYLQKENIIDESGMPKERFSAEFPKEGPSILRIQQVVRGDSAAYFCASSQQRAGEGYTFGSGTRLTVV.

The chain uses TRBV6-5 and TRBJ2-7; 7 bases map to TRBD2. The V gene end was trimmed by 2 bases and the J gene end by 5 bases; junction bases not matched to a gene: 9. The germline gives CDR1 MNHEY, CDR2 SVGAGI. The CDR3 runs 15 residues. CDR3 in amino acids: CASSYTGLVIDEQYF. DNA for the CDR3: TGTGCCAGCAGTTACACTGGACTAGTTATAGACGAGCAGTACTTC.

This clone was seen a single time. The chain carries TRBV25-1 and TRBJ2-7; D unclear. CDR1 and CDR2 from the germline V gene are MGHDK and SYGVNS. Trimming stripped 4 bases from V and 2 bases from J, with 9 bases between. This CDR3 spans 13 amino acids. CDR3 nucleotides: TGTGCCAGCAGTGTAGGCGGTGCCTACGAGCAGTACTTC. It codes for CASSVGGAYEQYF.

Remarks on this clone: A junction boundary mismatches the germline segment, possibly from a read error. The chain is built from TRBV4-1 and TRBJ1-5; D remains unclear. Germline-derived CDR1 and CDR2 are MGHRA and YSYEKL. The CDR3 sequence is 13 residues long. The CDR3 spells CANSQDQNQPQHF. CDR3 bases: TGCGCCAACAGCCAAGATCAGAATCAGCCCCAGCATTTT.

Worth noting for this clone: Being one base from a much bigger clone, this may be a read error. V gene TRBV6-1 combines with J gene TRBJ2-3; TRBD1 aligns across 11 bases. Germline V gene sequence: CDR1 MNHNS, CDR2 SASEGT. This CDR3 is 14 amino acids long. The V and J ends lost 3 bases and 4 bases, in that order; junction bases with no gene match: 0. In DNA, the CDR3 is TGTGCCAGCAGTGAGGGACAGGGGGCAGATACGCAGTATTTT. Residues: CASSEGQGADTQYF.

The CDR3 spells CASSPGGTGANVLTF. The CDR3 coding sequence is TGTGCCAGCTCACCCGGGGGGACTGGGGCCAACGTCCTGACTTTC. The genes are TRBV18 and TRBJ2-6, with TRBD2 matching over 7 bases. The CDR3 spans 15 residues. Germline CDR1 and CDR2: KGHSH and LQKENI. V trimming: 3 bases; J trimming: 2 bases; junction bases outside the gene matches: 1.

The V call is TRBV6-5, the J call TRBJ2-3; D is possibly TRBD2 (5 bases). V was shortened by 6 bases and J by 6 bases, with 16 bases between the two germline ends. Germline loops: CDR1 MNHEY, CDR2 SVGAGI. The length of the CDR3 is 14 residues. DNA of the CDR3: TGTGCCAGCAGCCTTAACATGGAGGCTGATACGCAGTATTTT. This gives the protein CASSLNMEADTQYF.

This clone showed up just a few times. The CDR3 reads CASSDGTLLGGANVLTF. Here the CDR3 DNA reads TGTGCCAGCAGTGATGGGACTCTCCTCGGTGGGGCCAACGTCCTGACTTTC. V and J are TRBV6-1 and TRBJ2-6; D is perhaps TRBD2 (6 bases). V was cut by 3 bases and J by 3 bases, with 15 bases left in between. The V gene's germline CDR1 is MNHNS and CDR2 SASEGT. The CDR3 runs to 17 residues.

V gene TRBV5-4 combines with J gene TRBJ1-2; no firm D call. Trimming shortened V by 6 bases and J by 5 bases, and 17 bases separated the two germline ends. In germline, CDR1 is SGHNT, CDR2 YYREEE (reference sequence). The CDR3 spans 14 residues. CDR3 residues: CASTNRTGGYGYTF. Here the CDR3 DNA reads TGTGCCAGCACCAATCGGACGGGAGGGTATGGCTACACCTTC.

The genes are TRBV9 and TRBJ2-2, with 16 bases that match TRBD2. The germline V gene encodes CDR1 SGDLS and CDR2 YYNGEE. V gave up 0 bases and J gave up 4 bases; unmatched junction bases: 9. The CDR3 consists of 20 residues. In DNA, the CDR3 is TGTGCCAGCAGCGTAGGCAAGGGACTAGCGGGAGGGCTGATCACCGGGGAGCTGTTTTTT. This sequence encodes CASSVGKGLAGGLITGELFF.

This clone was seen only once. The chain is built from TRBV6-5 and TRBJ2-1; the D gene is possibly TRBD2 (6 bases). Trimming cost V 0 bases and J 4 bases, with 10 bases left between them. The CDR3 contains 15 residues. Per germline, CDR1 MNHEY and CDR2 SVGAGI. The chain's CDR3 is CASSYSRGGYNEQFF. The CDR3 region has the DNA TGTGCCAGCAGTTACTCGCGGGGAGGTTACAATGAGCAGTTCTTC.

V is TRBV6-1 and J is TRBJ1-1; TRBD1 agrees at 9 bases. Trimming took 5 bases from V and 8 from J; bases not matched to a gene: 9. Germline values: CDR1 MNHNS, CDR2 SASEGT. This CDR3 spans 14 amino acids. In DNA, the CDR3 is TGTGCCAGCAGTATACAGGGGGCTAGGAGCGAAGCTTTCTTT. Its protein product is CASSIQGARSEAFF.

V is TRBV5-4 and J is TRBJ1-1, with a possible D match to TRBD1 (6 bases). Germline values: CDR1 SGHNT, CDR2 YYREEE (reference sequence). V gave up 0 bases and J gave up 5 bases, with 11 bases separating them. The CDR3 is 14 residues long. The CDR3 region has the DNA TGTGCCAGCAGCTTGGAAAGGGGGAAGACTGAAGCTTTCTTT. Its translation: CASSLERGKTEAFF.

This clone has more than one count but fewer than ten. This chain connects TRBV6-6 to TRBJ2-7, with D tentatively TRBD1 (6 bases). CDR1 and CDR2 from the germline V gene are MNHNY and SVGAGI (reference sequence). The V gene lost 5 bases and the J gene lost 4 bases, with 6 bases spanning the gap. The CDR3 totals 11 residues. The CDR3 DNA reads TGTGCCAGCAGTAGGGGGTACGAGCAGTACTTC. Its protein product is CASSRGYEQYF.

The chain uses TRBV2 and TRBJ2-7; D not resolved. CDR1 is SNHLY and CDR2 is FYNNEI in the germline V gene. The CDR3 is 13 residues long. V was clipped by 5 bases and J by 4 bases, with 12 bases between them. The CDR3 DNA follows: TGTGCCAGCAGTCCGATGAGTGGTTACGAGCAGTACTTC. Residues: CASSPMSGYEQYF.

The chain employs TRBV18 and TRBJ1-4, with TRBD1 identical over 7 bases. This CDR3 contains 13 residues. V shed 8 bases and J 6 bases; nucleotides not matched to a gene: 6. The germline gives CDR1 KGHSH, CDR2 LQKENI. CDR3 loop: CASAGGIDEKLFF. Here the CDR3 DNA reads TGTGCCAGCGCAGGGGGGATTGATGAAAAACTGTTTTTT.

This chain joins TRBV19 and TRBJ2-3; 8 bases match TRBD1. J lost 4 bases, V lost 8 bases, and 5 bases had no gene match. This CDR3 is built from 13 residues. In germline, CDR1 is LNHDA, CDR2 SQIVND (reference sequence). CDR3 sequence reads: CASQGTGADTQYF. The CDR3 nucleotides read TGTGCCAGTCAAGGGACAGGAGCAGATACGCAGTATTTT.

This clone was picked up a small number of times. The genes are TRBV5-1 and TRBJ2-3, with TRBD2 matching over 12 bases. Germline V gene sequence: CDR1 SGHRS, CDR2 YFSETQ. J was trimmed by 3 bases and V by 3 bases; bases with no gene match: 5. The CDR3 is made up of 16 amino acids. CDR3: CASSYGLAGMTDTQYF. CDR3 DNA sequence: TGCGCCAGCAGCTATGGACTAGCGGGAATGACAGATACGCAGTATTTT.

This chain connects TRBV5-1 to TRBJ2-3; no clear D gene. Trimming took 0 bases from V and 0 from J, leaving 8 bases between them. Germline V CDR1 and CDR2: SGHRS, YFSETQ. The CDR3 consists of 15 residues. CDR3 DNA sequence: TGCGCCAGCAGCTTGGACAGACCTAGCACAGATACGCAGTATTTT. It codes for CASSLDRPSTDTQYF.

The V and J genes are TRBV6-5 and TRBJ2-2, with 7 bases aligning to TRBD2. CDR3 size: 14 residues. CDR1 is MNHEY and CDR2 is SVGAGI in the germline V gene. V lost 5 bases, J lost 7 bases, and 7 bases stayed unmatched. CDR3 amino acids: CASSGDYGVGELFF. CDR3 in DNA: TGTGCCAGCAGTGGGGACTACGGGGTCGGGGAGCTGTTTTTT.

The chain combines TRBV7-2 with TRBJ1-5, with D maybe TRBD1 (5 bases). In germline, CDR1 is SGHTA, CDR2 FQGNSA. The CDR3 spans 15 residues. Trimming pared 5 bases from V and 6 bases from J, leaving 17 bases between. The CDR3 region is CASSVREGPGQPQHF. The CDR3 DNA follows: TGTGCCAGCAGCGTCAGGGAGGGGCCGGGTCAGCCCCAGCATTTT.

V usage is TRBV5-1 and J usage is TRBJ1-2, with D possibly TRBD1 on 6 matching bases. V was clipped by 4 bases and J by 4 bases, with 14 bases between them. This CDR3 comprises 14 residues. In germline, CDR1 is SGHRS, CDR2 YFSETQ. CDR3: CASSTGQSIYGYTF. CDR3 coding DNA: TGCGCCAGCAGCACTGGACAGAGCATCTATGGCTACACCTTC.

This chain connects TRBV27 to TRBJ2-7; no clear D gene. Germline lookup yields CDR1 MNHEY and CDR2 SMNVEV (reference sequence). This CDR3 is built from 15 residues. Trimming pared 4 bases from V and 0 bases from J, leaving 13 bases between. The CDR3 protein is CASSSSEESSYEQYF. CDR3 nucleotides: TGTGCCAGCAGTTCGAGCGAGGAAAGCTCCTACGAGCAGTACTTC.

CDR3 loop: CASSDGGQGETQYF. CDR3 DNA: TGTGCCAGCAGTGACGGGGGACAGGGAGAGACCCAGTACTTC. The rearrangement uses TRBV6-1 and TRBJ2-5, with 9 bases lining up with TRBD1. Germline assignment: CDR1 MNHNS and CDR2 SASEGT. This CDR3 contains 14 residues. After removal of 3 bases from V and 4 bases from J, the junction contained 3 bases not matched to a gene.

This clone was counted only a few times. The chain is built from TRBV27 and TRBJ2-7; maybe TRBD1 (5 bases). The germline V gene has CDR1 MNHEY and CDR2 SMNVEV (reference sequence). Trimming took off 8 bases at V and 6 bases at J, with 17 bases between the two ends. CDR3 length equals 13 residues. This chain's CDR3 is CASAGLVGFEQYF. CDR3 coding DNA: TGTGCCAGCGCAGGGTTGGTTGGCTTCGAGCAGTACTTC.